This T cell receptor (beta chain) emerged from a study of T cell changes during pregnancy in multiple sclerosis. The assay was immunoSEQ multiplex PCR, and TCRdb's table has in-frame clones only and misses some. Here the sample spans 15,000 to 20,000 clones, around 85% being singletons. The TCR comes from a female donor with multiple sclerosis, enrolled in a pregnancy study. The material sequenced was CD8+ T cells from peripheral blood mononuclear cells, taken after pregnancy.

Here the CDR3 DNA reads TGTGCCAGCAGTAGCATACCGGGACAGGGCACCATATTCACAGATACGCAGTATTTT. It codes for CASSSIPGQGTIFTDTQYF. V gene TRBV27 combines with J gene TRBJ2-3, with 9 bases that match TRBD1. There are 19 residues in the CDR3. V lost 5 bases and J lost 2; bases outside the gene matches: 17. Germline V lookup: CDR1 MNHEY, CDR2 SMNVEV (reference sequence).